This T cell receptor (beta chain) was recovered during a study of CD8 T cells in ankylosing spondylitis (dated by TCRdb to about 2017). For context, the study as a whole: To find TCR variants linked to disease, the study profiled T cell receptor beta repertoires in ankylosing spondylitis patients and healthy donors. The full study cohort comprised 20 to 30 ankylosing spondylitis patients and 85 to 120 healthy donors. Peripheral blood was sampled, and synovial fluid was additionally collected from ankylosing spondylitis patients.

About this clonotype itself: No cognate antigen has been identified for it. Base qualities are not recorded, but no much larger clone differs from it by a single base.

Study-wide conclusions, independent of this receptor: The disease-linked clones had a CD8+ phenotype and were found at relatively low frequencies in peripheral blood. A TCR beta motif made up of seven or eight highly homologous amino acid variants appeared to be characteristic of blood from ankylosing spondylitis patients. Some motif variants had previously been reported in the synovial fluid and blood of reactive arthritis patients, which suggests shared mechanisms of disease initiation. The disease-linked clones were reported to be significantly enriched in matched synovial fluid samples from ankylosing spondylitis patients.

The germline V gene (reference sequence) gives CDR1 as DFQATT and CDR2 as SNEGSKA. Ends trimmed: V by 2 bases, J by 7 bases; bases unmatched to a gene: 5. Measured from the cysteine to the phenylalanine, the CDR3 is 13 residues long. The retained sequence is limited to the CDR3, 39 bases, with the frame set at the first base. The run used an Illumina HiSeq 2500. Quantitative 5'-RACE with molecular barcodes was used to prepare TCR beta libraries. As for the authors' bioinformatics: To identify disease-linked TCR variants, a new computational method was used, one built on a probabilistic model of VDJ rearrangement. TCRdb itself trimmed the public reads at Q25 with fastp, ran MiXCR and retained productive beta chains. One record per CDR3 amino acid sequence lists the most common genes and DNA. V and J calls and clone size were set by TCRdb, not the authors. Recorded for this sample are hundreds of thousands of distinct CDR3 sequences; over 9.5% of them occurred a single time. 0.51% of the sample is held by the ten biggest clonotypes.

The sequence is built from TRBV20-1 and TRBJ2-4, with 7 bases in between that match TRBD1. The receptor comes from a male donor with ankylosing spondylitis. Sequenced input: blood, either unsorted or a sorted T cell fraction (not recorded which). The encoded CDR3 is CSARRDSQNIQYF. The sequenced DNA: TGCAGTGCTAGAAGGGACAGCCAGAACATTCAGTACTTC.